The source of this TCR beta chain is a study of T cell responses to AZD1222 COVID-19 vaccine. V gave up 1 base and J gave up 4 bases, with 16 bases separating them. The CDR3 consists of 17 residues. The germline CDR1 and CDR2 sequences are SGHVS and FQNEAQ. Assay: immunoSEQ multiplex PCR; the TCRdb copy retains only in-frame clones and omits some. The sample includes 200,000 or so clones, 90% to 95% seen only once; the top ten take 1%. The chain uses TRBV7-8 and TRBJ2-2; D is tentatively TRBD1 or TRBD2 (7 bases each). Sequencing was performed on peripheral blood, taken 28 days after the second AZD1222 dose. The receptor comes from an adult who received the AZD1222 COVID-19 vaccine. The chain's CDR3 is CASSLVGGGAGTGELFF. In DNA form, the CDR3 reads TGTGCCAGCAGCTTAGTGGGAGGGGGCGCGGGCACCGGGGAGCTGTTTTTT.